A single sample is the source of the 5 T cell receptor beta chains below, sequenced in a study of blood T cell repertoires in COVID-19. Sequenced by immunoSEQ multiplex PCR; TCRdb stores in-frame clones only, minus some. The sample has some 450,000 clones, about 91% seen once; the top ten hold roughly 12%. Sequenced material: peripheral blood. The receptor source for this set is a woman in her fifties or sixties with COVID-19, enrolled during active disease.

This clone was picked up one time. Written as DNA, the CDR3 is TGTGCCAGCAGCATTTTCGGACAGGGCAAGTACGAGCAGTACTTC. It is translated as CASSIFGQGKYEQYF. V is TRBV3-1 (or the pseudogene TRBV3-2) and J is TRBJ2-7, with 8 positions matching TRBD1. The CDR3 sequence is 15 residues long. V trimming: 5 bases; J trimming: 4 bases; junction bases outside the gene matches: 10. CDR1 is LGHDT, CDR2 YNNKEL, per germline (reference sequence).

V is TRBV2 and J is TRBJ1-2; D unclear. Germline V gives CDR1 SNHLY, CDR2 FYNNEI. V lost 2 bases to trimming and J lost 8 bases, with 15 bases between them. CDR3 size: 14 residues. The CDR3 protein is CASSETQSHAGYTF. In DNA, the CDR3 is TGTGCCAGCAGTGAAACACAGTCCCATGCGGGCTACACCTTC.

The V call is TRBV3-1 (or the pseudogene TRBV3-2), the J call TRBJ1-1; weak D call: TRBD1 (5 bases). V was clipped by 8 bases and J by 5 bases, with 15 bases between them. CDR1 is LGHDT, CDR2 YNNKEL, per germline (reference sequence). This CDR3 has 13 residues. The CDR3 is CASGGGSGTEAFF. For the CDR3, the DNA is TGTGCCAGCGGCGGGGGGTCTGGGACTGAAGCTTTCTTT.

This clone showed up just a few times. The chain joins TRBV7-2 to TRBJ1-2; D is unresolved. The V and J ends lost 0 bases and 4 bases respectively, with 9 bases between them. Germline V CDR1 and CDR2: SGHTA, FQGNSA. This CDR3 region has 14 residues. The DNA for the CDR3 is TGTGCCAGCAGCTTAGCGCGAGGGTCCTATGGCTACACCTTC. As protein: CASSLARGSYGYTF.

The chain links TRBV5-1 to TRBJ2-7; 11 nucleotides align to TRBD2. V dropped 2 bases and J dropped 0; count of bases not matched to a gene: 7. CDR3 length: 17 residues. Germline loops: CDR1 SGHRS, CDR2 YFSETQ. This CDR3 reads CASSFPSGGPPSYEQYF. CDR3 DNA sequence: TGCGCCAGCAGCTTCCCTAGCGGGGGGCCGCCCTCCTACGAGCAGTACTTC.